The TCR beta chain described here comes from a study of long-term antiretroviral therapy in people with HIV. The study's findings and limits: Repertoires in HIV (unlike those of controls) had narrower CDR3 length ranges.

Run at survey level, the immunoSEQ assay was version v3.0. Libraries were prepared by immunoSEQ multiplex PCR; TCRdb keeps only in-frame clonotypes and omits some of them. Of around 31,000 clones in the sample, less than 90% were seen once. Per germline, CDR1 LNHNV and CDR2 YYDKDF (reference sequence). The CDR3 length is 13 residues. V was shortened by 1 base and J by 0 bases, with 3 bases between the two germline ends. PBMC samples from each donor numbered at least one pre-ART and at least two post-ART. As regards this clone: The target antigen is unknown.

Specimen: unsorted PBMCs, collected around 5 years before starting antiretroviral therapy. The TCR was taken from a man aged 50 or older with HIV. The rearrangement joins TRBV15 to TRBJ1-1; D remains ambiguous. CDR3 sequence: CATSRGVNTEAFF. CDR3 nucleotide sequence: TGTGCCACCAGCAGAGGGGTGAACACTGAAGCTTTCTTT.